Listed below are T cell receptor beta chains from one sample, sequenced in a study of cytomegalovirus exposure and HLA in healthy donors. Generated by immunoSEQ multiplex PCR, the TCRdb table keeps only in-frame clones and is missing some. The sample lists nearly 110,000 clones; roughly 70% were seen once. The sample consisted of PBMCs. All receptors derive from a woman in her forties in good health and CMV-seropositive. Each CDR3 is given with its conserved first and last residue. The D gene is left open where the match is weak. A clone size is listed for some rows: how often the clone was seen (once, few, many), or a class if it is expanded.

d_call clone_size j_call v_call cdr3_aa cdr3_nt
- - TRBJ1-4 TRBV7-8 CASSLIPLGALTGPNEKLFF TGTGCCAGCAGCTTAATTCCCCTTGGGGCCCTGACAGGACCGAATGAAAAACTGTTTTTT
- - TRBJ2-6 TRBV4-2 CASSQSDRSSGANVLTF TGTGCCAGCAGCCAATCCGACAGGAGCTCTGGGGCCAACGTCCTGACTTTC
- - TRBJ1-5 TRBV7-2 CASSLVGGGGSNQPQHF TGTGCCAGCAGCTTAGTAGGCGGCGGTGGTTCCAATCAGCCCCAGCATTTT
TRBD2 - TRBJ2-3 TRBV9 CASSVASGVDTQYF TGTGCCAGCAGCGTAGCCAGCGGGGTAGATACGCAGTATTTT
- - TRBJ1-4 TRBV6-5 CASRRTVGNEKLFF TGTGCCAGCAGGCGGACAGTCGGTAATGAAAAACTGTTTTTT
TRBD2 - TRBJ2-5 TRBV5-4 CASSLSLAGVQETQYF TGTGCCAGCAGCTTGTCACTAGCGGGGGTCCAAGAGACCCAGTACTTC
- - TRBJ1-1 TRBV10-3 CAIREGGTEAFF TGTGCCATCAGGGAGGGGGGGACTGAAGCTTTCTTT
- once TRBJ1-3 TRBV7-9 CASSHPYYPRAGGNTIYF TGTGCCAGCAGCCACCCGTACTACCCAAGGGCGGGAGGAAACACCATATATTTT
- - TRBJ1-2 TRBV30 CAWSGFTGNYGYTF TGTGCCTGGAGTGGATTTACAGGGAACTATGGCTACACCTTC
TRBD1 - TRBJ1-5 TRBV4-2 CASSPTGGDNQPQHF TGTGCCAGCAGCCCGACAGGGGGTGACAATCAGCCCCAGCATTTT
- - TRBJ2-3 TRBV19 CASRPGGSTDTQYF TGTGCCAGTAGGCCTGGGGGCAGCACAGATACGCAGTATTTT
- - TRBJ2-1 TRBV7-9 CASSSRQGYNEQFF TGTGCCAGCAGCTCCCGCCAGGGATACAATGAGCAGTTCTTC
TRBD1 - TRBJ1-2 TRBV4-2 CASSQDYRGWDGYTF TGTGCCAGCAGCCAAGACTACAGGGGGTGGGATGGCTACACCTTC
TRBD1 few TRBJ2-3 TRBV18 CASSPDRTRSTDTQYF TGTGCCAGCTCGCCGGACAGGACCAGGAGCACAGATACGCAGTATTTT
- - TRBJ1-1 TRBV18 CASSPVRGTEAFF TGTGCCAGCTCACCAGTCAGGGGCACTGAAGCTTTCTTT
- few TRBJ2-6 TRBV2 CASISGLRNVLTF TGTGCCAGTATTTCTGGACTTCGCAACGTCCTGACTTTC
- - TRBJ1-2 TRBV21-1 CASSKSGPPVRQQGIGYGYTF TGTGCCAGCAGCAAATCAGGGCCGCCGGTTCGACAACAGGGTATAGGCTATGGCTACACCTTC
- few TRBJ1-1 TRBV7-9 CASTPGGFTEAFF TGTGCCAGCACCCCCGGCGGGTTCACTGAAGCTTTCTTT
TRBD1 - TRBJ1-1 TRBV7-2 CASSLDQGAEAFF TGTGCCAGCAGCTTAGATCAGGGGGCTGAAGCTTTCTTT
- - TRBJ2-3 TRBV9 CASSVTSTDTQYF TGTGCCAGCAGCGTCACTAGCACAGATACGCAGTATTTT
- - TRBJ2-3 TRBV10-3 CAISTRETDTQYF TGTGCCATCAGCACCCGCGAAACAGATACGCAGTATTTT
TRBD2 - TRBJ2-7 TRBV2 CASRGLPKSYEQYF TGTGCCAGCAGGGGACTACCGAAGAGCTACGAGCAGTACTTC
- - TRBJ1-5 TRBV9 CASSVGPDGNQPQHF TGTGCCAGCAGCGTAGGCCCAGATGGCAATCAGCCCCAGCATTTT
- - TRBJ2-5 TRBV7-2 CASSLDAGRSETQYF TGTGCCAGCAGCTTAGACGCAGGGAGGTCAGAGACCCAGTACTTC
- - TRBJ2-5 TRBV13 CASSFDRQETQYF TGTGCCAGCAGCTTCGACAGACAAGAGACCCAGTACTTC
- - TRBJ1-3 TRBV30 CAWSVLFSGNTIYF TGTGCCTGGAGTGTACTATTCTCTGGAAACACCATATATTTT
- once TRBJ2-3 TRBV9 CASSVASGTNTDTQYF TGTGCCAGCAGCGTAGCCAGCGGAACAAACACAGATACGCAGTATTTT
TRBD1 - TRBJ2-2 TRBV11-1 CASSSRDRRNTGELFF TGTGCCAGCAGCTCCCGGGACAGGAGGAACACCGGGGAGCTGTTTTTT
- - TRBJ2-5 TRBV7-7 CASSFSGRETQYF TGTGCTAGCAGCTTTAGTGGGAGGGAGACCCAGTACTTC
TRBD1 many TRBJ1-6 TRBV5-1 CASSSDRVENSPLHF TGCGCCAGCAGCTCGGACAGGGTAGAGAATTCACCCCTCCACTTT
- - TRBJ1-4 TRBV21-1 CASSEQAEAEKLFF TGTGCCAGCAGCGAGCAGGCTGAAGCTGAAAAACTGTTTTTT
TRBD1 - TRBJ1-3 TRBV18 CASSTATGVGNTIYF TGTGCCAGCTCAACGGCTACAGGGGTAGGAAACACCATATATTTT
TRBD2 - TRBJ2-1 TRBV5-1 CASSFSRAGGRNEQFF TGCGCCAGCAGCTTCAGTCGGGCGGGGGGGCGGAATGAGCAGTTCTTC
TRBD1 - TRBJ1-5 TRBV27 CASRRTGHSNQPQHF TGTGCCAGCAGGCGGACAGGTCATAGCAATCAGCCCCAGCATTTT
- - TRBJ1-1 TRBV10-2 CASSAGLMNTEAFF TGCGCCAGCAGCGCAGGCCTCATGAACACTGAAGCTTTCTTT
- few TRBJ1-5 TRBV10-1 CASSETDQPQHF TGCGCCAGCAGTGAGACAGATCAGCCCCAGCATTTT
TRBD1 - TRBJ1-1 TRBV6-5 CASSYQTGANTEAFF TGTGCCAGCAGTTATCAGACAGGGGCGAACACTGAAGCTTTCTTT
TRBD1 - TRBJ1-1 TRBV4-2 CASSQGGQSWTEAFF TGTGCCAGCAGCCAAGGGGGACAGTCATGGACTGAAGCTTTCTTT
TRBD2 - TRBJ2-7 TRBV6-1 CASSDGGGDSYEQYF TGTGCCAGCAGTGATGGGGGGGGAGACTCCTACGAGCAGTACTTC
- - TRBJ2-7 TRBV5-1 CASSLESRGGEQYF TGCGCCAGCAGCTTGGAATCCAGGGGTGGGGAGCAGTACTTC
- - TRBJ2-2 TRBV5-1 CASSYTGTPTGELFF TGCGCCAGCAGTTACACCGGGACTCCTACCGGGGAGCTGTTTTTT
- - TRBJ1-5 TRBV2 CASRGDHNQPQHF TGTGCCAGCAGGGGAGACCATAATCAGCCCCAGCATTTT
- - TRBJ1-3 TRBV7-9 CASSLAAGHRYF TGTGCCAGCAGCTTAGCAGCGGGCCATCGATATTTT
- - TRBJ1-6 TRBV5-1 CASSLAVSDGYNSPLHF TGCGCCAGCAGCTTGGCGGTCTCTGACGGGTATAATTCACCCCTCCACTTT
TRBD1 - TRBJ1-2 TRBV11-2 CASSLGQGYDYTF TGTGCCAGCAGCTTGGGACAGGGGTATGACTACACCTTC
TRBD2 - TRBJ2-4 TRBV5-4 CASSLVIAGGTLAKNIQYF TGTGCCAGCAGCTTGGTGATAGCGGGGGGGACCCTAGCCAAAAACATTCAGTACTTC
TRBD1 - TRBJ2-2 TRBV25-1 CASRAGTGVTGELFF TGTGCCAGCAGGGCCGGGACAGGGGTCACCGGGGAGCTGTTTTTT
TRBD2 few TRBJ2-1 TRBV19 CASSIGGGSNEQFF TGTGCCAGTAGTATAGGCGGGGGATCCAATGAGCAGTTCTTC
TRBD2 - TRBJ2-7 TRBV5-4 CASSLKELAGRQGWEQYF TGTGCCAGCAGCTTAAAGGAACTAGCGGGGCGCCAGGGGTGGGAGCAGTACTTC
- - TRBJ2-1 TRBV4-3 CASSQDYSGYSYNEQFF TGCGCCAGCAGCCAAGATTATTCGGGATACTCCTACAATGAGCAGTTCTTC
- - TRBJ1-4 TRBV21-1 CASSKEGGINEKLFF TGTGCCAGCAGCAAAGAGGGAGGGATAAATGAAAAACTGTTTTTT
- few TRBJ2-5 TRBV6-4 CASSETPQGGETQYF TGTGCCAGCAGTGAAACCCCCCAAGGAGGAGAGACCCAGTACTTC
- once TRBJ2-5 TRBV11-2 CASSLALRWAGNQETQYF TGTGCCAGCAGCTTAGCCCTTAGATGGGCGGGGAACCAAGAGACCCAGTACTTC
TRBD1 - TRBJ1-2 TRBV5-4 CASSPETDRGFYGYTF TGTGCCAGCAGCCCGGAAACAGACAGGGGGTTCTATGGCTACACCTTC
- - TRBJ1-1 TRBV9 CASSPGGLVTEAFF TGTGCCAGCAGCCCCGGGGGTCTAGTCACTGAAGCTTTCTTT